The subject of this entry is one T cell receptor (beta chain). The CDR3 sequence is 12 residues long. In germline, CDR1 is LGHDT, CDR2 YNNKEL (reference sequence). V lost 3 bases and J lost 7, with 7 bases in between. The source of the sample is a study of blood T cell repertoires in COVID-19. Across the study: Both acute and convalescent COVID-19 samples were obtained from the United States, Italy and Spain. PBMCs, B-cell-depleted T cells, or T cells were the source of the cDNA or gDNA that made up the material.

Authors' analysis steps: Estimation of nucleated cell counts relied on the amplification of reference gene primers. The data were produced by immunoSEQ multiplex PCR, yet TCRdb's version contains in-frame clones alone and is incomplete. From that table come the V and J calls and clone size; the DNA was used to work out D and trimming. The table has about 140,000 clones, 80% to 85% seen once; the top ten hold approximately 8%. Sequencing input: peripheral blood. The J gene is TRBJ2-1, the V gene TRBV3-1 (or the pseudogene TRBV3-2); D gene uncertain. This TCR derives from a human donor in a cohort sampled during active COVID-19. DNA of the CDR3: TGTGCCAGCAGCCACCTCGAGAATGAGCAGTTCTTC. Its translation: CASSHLENEQFF.